This TCR beta chain was documented in a study of T cells in Graves' hyperthyroidism and ophthalmopathy. About the study: Before any treatment, at initial diagnosis, peripheral blood was collected.

A lack of ophthalmopathy progression within 18 months defined stable Graves' hyperthyroidism. Every diagnosis used clinical symptoms, serum thyroxine and TRAb, thyroid ultrasound and orbital computed tomography. Per germline, CDR1 MDHEN and CDR2 SYDVKM. V was pared by 7 bases and J by 0 bases, with 10 bases between. The CDR3 consists of 14 residues. The investigators amplified TCR beta CDR3 regions from RNA transcripts. Carried out on the TCR CDR3, a first-round RT-PCR used the HTBI primer set. One entry per CDR3 protein, called by TCRdb with MiXCR from the multiplex PCR reads. The data show hundreds of thousands of distinct CDR3 sequences, with about 15% seen just once and roughly a tenth held by the top ten. This clonotype has just a few counts.

The chain combines TRBV28 with TRBJ1-5; D call uncertain. Sequences were obtained from blood. The sequence was collected from a woman aged 18-29 years with Graves' hyperthyroidism. The CDR3 loop reads CASTPFFSNQPQHF. CDR3 nucleotides: TGTGCCAGCACGCCCTTTTTTAGCAATCAGCCCCAGCATTTT.